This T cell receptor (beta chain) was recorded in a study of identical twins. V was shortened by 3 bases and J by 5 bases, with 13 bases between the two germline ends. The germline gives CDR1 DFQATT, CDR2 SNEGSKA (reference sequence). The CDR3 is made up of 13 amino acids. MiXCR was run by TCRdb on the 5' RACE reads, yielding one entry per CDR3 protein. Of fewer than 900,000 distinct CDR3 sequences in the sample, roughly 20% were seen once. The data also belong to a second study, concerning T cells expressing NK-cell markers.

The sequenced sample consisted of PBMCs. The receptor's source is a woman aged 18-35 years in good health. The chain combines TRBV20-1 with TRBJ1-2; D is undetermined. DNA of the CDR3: TGCAGTGCTAGCCCTCTCCTAGGTTATGGCTACACCTTC. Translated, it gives CSASPLLGYGYTF.